The following is a TCR beta chain sequence with its context. Its antigen is currently unknown. TCRdb reprocessed the RT-PCR reads with MiXCR, giving one entry per CDR3 protein. The sample has 750,000 to 850,000 distinct CDR3 sequences, approximately 18% seen once; the top ten hold roughly a tenth. The data originate from a study of response to subunit inactivated influenza vaccine. The study, taken as a whole, reports: Authors suggested few new T cells are recruited by each seasonal influenza vaccination.

V lost 6 bases and J 5 bases, leaving 13 bases between the germline ends. Germline loops: CDR1 SGHKS, CDR2 YYEKEE (reference sequence). The CDR3 loop spans 13 amino acids. The chain has TRBV5-5 and TRBJ2-3, with D unclear. The receptor was derived from a man in his fifties or sixties who received an inactivated influenza vaccine. The sample was PBMCs from blood, taken more than 4 days after vaccination. The CDR3 nucleotides read TGTGCCAGCACCTCAAAGGTTAGAGATACGCAGTATTTT. Translating it yields CASTSKVRDTQYF.